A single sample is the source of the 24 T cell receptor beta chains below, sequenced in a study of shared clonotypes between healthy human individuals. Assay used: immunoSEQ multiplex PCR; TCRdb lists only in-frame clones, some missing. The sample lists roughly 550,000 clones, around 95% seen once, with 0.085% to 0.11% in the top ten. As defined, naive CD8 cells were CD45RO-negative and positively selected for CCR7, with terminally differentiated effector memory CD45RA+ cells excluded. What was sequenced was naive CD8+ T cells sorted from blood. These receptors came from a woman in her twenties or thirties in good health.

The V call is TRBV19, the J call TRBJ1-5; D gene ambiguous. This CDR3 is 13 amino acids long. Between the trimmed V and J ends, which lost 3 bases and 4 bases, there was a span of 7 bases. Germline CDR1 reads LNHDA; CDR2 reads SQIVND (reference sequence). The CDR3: CASSIWQNQPQHF. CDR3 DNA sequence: TGTGCCAGTAGTATTTGGCAGAATCAGCCCCAGCATTTT.

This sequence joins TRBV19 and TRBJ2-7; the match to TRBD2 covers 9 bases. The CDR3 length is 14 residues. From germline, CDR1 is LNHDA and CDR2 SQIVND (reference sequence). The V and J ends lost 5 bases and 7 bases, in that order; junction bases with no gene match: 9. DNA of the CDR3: TGTGCCAGTAGTCTTGCGGGAGGGCCGTATGAGCAGTACTTC. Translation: CASSLAGGPYEQYF.

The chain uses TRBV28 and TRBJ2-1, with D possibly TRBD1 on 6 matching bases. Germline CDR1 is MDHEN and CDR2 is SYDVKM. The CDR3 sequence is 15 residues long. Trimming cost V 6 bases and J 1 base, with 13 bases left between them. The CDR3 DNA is TGTGCCAGCAGCCCGGGGCAGGGGTCCTACAATGAGCAGTTCTTC. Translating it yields CASSPGQGSYNEQFF.

Here the CDR3 reads CSVEMNTEAFF. CDR3 nucleotides: TGCAGCGTTGAAATGAACACTGAAGCTTTCTTT. The rearrangement joins TRBV29-1 to TRBJ1-1; D is unclear. The germline V gene encodes CDR1 SQVTM and CDR2 ANQGSEA. This CDR3 spans 11 amino acids. Trimming removed 2 bases at V and 0 bases at J, with 1 base between.

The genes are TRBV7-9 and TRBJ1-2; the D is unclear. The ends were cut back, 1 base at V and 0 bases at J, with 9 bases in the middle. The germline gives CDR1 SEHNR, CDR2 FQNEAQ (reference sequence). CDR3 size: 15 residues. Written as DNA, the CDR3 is TGTGCCAGCAGCTTAGGAGCGGGAGCTAACTATGGCTACACCTTC. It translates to CASSLGAGANYGYTF.

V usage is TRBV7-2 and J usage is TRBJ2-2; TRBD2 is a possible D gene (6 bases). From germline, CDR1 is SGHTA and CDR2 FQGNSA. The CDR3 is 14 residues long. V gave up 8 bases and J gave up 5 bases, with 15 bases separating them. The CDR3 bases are TGTGCCAGCTTCGGGGGAGAAGAAACCGGGGAGCTGTTTTTT. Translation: CASFGGEETGELFF.

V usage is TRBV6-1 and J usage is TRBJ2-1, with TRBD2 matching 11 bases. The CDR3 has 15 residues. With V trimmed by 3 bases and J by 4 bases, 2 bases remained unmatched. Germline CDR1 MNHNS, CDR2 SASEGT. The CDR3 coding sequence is TGTGCCAGCAGTGACAGACTAGCGGGGTACAATGAGCAGTTCTTC. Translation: CASSDRLAGYNEQFF.

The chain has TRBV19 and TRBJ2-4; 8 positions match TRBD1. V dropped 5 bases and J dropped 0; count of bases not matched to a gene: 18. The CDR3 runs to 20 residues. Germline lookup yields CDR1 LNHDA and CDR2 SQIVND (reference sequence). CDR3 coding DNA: TGTGCCAGTAGTCCCGGACAGGGTTCAGGGGAGATCGGAGCCAAAAACATTCAGTACTTC. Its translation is CASSPGQGSGEIGAKNIQYF. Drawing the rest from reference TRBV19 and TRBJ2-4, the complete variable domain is DGGITQSPKYLFRKEGQNVTLSCEQNLNHDAMYWYRQDPGQGLRLIYYSQIVNDFQKGDIAEGYSVSREKKESFPLTVTSAQKNPTAFYLCASSPGQGSGEIGAKNIQYFGAGTRLSVL.

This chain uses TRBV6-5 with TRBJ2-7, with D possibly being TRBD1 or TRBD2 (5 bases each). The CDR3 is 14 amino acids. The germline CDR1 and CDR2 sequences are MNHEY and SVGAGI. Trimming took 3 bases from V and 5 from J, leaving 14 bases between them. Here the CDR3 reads CASSYTGEGHEQYF. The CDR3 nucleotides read TGTGCCAGCAGTTATACGGGCGAGGGGCACGAGCAGTACTTC.

CDR3 DNA: TGTGCCAGCAGCTTCCCGGGATTCAACTACGAGCAGTACTTC. Protein: CASSFPGFNYEQYF. This rearrangement joins TRBV11-2 to TRBJ2-7, with D perhaps TRBD2 (5 bases). The CDR3 is 14 residues long. Germline lookup yields CDR1 SGHAT and CDR2 FQNNGV. Trimming cost V 3 bases and J 3 bases, with 12 bases left between them.

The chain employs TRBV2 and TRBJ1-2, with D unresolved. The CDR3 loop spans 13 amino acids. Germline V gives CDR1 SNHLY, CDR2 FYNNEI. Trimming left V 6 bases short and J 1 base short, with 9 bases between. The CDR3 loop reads CASSEIFNYGYTF. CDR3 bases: TGTGCCAGCAGCGAGATCTTTAACTATGGCTACACCTTC.

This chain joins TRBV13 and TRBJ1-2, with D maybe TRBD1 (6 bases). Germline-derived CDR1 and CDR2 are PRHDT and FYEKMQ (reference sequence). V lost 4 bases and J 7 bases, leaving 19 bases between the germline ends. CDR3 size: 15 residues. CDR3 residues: CASSSLLTGTGGYTF. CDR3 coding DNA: TGTGCCAGCAGCTCTCTTCTGACAGGAACAGGTGGCTACACCTTC.

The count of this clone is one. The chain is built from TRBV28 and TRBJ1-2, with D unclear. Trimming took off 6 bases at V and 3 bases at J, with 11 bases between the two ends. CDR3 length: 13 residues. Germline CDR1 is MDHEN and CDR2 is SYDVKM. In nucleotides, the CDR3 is TGTGCCAGCAGGACATGGGCAGACTATGGCTACACCTTC. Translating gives CASRTWADYGYTF.

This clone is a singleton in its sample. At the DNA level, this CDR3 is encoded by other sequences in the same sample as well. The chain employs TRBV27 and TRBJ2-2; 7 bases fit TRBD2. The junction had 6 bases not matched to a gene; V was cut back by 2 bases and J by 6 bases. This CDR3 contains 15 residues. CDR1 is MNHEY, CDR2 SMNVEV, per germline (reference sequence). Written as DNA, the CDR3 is TGTGCCAGCAGTTTAGGTGGGAGGGCCCCCGGGGAGCTGTTTTTT. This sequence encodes CASSLGGRAPGELFF.

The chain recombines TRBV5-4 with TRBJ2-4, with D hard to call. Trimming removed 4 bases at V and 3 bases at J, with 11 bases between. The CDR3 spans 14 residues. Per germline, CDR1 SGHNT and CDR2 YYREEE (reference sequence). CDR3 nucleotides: TGTGCCAGCAGCCGTCCAGGTTACAAAAACATTCAGTACTTC. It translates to CASSRPGYKNIQYF. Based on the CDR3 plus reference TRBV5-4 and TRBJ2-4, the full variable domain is ETGVTQSPTHLIKTRGQQVTLRCSSQSGHNTVSWYQQALGQGPQFIFQYYREEENGRGNFPPRFSGLQFPNYSSELNVNALELDDSALYLCASSRPGYKNIQYFGAGTRLSVL.

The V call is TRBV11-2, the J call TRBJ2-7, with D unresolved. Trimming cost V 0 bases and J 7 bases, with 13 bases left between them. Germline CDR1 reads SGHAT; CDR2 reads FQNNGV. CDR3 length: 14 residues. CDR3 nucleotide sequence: TGTGCCAGCAGCTTAGATTCCTCTATCCAGGAGCAGTACTTC. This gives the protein CASSLDSSIQEQYF.

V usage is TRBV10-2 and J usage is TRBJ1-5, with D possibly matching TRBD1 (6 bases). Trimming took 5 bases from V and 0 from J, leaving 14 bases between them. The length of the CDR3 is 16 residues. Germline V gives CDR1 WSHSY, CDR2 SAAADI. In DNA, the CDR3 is TGCGCCAGCAGTCCCACGGACAGTTATAGCAATCAGCCCCAGCATTTT. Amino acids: CASSPTDSYSNQPQHF.

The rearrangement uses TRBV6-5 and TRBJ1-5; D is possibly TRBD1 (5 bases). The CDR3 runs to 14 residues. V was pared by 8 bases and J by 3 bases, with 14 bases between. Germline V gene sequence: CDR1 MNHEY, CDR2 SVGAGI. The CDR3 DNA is TGTGCCAGCTGGGAAGGGGTCCACAATCAGCCCCAGCATTTT. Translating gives CASWEGVHNQPQHF.

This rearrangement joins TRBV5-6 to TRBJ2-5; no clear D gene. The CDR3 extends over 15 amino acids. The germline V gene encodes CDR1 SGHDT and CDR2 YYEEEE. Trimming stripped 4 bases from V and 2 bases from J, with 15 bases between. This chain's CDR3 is CASSPPGEAQETQYF. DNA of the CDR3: TGTGCCAGCAGCCCCCCGGGTGAGGCTCAAGAGACCCAGTACTTC.

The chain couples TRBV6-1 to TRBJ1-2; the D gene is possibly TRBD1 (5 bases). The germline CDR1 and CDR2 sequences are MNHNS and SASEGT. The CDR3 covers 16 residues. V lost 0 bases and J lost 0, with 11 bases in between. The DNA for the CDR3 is TGTGCCAGCAGTGAAGCAGCAGGGAATCCTAACTATGGCTACACCTTC. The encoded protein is CASSEAAGNPNYGYTF.

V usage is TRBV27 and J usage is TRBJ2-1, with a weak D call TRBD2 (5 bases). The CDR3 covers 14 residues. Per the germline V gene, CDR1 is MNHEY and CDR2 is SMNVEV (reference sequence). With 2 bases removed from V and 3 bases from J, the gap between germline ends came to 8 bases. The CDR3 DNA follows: TGTGCCAGCAGTTTAATCAGCGGCTACAATGAGCAGTTCTTC. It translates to CASSLISGYNEQFF.

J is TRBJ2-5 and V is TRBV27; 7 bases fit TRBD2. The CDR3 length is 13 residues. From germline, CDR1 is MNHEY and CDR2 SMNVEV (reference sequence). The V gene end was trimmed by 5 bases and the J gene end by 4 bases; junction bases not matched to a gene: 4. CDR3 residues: CASSGLVGETQYF. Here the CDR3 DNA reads TGTGCCAGCAGTGGACTAGTCGGAGAGACCCAGTACTTC.

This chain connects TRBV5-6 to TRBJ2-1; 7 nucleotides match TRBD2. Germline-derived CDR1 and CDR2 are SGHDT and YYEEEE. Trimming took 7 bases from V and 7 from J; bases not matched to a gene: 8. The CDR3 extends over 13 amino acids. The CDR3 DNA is TGTGCCAGCCTCACCGGGACTAATAATGAGCAGTTCTTC. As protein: CASLTGTNNEQFF.

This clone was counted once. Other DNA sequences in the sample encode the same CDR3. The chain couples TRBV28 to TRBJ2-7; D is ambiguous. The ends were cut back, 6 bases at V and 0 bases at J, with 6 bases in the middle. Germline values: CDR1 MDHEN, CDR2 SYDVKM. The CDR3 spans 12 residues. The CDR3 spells CASSLSSYEQYF. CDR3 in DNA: TGTGCCAGCAGCCTCAGCTCCTACGAGCAGTACTTC.